Listed here are 28 T cell receptor beta chains from one sample, sequenced in a study of T cell clones after liver transplantation. Method: immunoSEQ multiplex PCR; TCRdb's copy keeps in-frame clones and lacks some. This table has tens of thousands of clones, 80% appearing once. The material was CD4+ T cells from blood, obtained 12 months after liver transplant. These receptors were taken from a human patient who received a liver transplant. Some T cells may arise from the graft donor.

V and J are TRBV19 and TRBJ2-3, with D possibly TRBD1 on 6 matching bases. Trimming shortened V by 4 bases and J by 0 bases, and 11 bases separated the two germline ends. This CDR3 is 15 amino acids long. Germline V gene sequence: CDR1 LNHDA, CDR2 SQIVND (reference sequence). The CDR3 DNA reads as TGTGCCAGTAGTACACAGGGTCTCAGCACAGATACGCAGTATTTT. This sequence encodes CASSTQGLSTDTQYF.

V gene TRBV27 combines with J gene TRBJ2-1, with 9 bases lining up with TRBD2. V was clipped by 5 bases and J by 11 bases; unmatched bases: 10. Germline CDR1 MNHEY, CDR2 SMNVEV (reference sequence). This CDR3 comprises 14 residues. The CDR3 here is CASSPLGSGSQQFF. CDR3 bases: TGTGCCAGCAGTCCCCTAGGTAGCGGGAGCCAGCAGTTCTTC.

The chain combines TRBV7-2 with TRBJ1-4; the D is unclear. This CDR3 contains 16 residues. Germline CDR1 reads SGHTA; CDR2 reads FQGNSA. The germline V and J ends were trimmed by 5 bases and 5 bases, with 18 bases remaining between them. The CDR3 coding sequence is TGTGCCAGCAGCATCAGCGGGGAGGTTGCCAATGAAAAACTGTTTTTT. It specifies CASSISGEVANEKLFF.

The chain combines TRBV25-1 with TRBJ2-5, with D possibly being TRBD1 (6 bases). This CDR3 is built from 15 residues. Germline values: CDR1 MGHDK, CDR2 SYGVNS. The V gene lost 0 bases and the J gene lost 4 bases, with 12 bases spanning the gap. The CDR3 region is CASSEYRLGAETQYF. The CDR3 DNA reads as TGTGCCAGCAGTGAATATAGGCTGGGGGCAGAGACCCAGTACTTC.

The V gene is TRBV19, the J gene TRBJ1-2; 7 bases align to TRBD1. Looked up from germline, CDR1 is LNHDA and CDR2 is SQIVND (reference sequence). This CDR3 has 14 residues. Germline trimming cut 5 bases from V and 5 bases from J; bases unmatched to any gene: 8. This CDR3 is CASSLPSGGYGYTF. For the CDR3, the DNA is TGTGCCAGTAGTCTTCCCTCAGGGGGGTATGGCTACACCTTC.

The chain has TRBV5-8 and TRBJ1-3, with D uncertain. V lost 0 bases to trimming and J lost 8 bases, with 6 bases between them. The CDR3 spans 12 residues. CDR1 and CDR2 from the germline V gene are SGHTS and YDEGEE. The CDR3 protein is CASSLAPDTIYF. The DNA for the CDR3 is TGTGCCAGCAGCTTGGCCCCCGACACCATATATTTT.

This chain uses TRBV18 with TRBJ2-7, with D tentatively TRBD1 (5 bases). With 0 bases removed from V and 0 bases from J, the gap between germline ends came to 12 bases. The CDR3 contains 16 residues. Germline CDR1 is KGHSH and CDR2 is LQKENI. The CDR3 sequence is CASSPPPGLSSYEQYF. Here the CDR3 DNA reads TGTGCCAGCTCACCACCACCAGGGCTCAGCTCCTACGAGCAGTACTTC.

The CDR3 DNA is TGTGCCAGCAGCCCTGGCGGGAGGAGGTACGAGCAGTACTTC. Residues: CASSPGGRRYEQYF. The rearrangement joins TRBV28 to TRBJ2-7, with TRBD2 matching over 8 bases. J lost 4 bases, V lost 6 bases, and 8 bases had no gene match. CDR3 length: 14 amino acids. Per germline, CDR1 MDHEN and CDR2 SYDVKM.

The chain carries TRBV7-2 and TRBJ2-7; no clear D. This CDR3 is built from 12 residues. Trimming took 3 bases from V and 6 from J, leaving 9 bases between them. CDR1 and CDR2 from the germline V gene are SGHTA and FQGNSA. DNA for the CDR3: TGTGCCAGCAGCTTCCCCCTAGGCGAGCAGTACTTC. Translating it yields CASSFPLGEQYF.

The chain combines TRBV5-1 with TRBJ2-1, with TRBD2 identical over 15 bases. Germline CDR1 is SGHRS and CDR2 is YFSETQ. J gave up 8 bases and V 0 bases, and 9 bases lay outside the gene matches. This CDR3 is 18 amino acids long. The CDR3 DNA reads as TGCGCCAGCAGCTTGGGATGGACTAGCGGGAGGGCCAACGATGAGCAGTTCTTC. It is translated as CASSLGWTSGRANDEQFF.

This clone was counted between two and nine times. This chain connects TRBV27 to TRBJ2-7; D may be TRBD1 or TRBD2 (5 bases each). V lost 6 bases and J lost 3, with 15 bases in between. This CDR3 region has 14 residues. Germline-derived CDR1 and CDR2 are MNHEY and SMNVEV (reference sequence). The CDR3 spells CASRSGSSLYEQYF. In nucleotides, the CDR3 is TGTGCCAGCAGATCAGGGAGTTCCCTCTACGAGCAGTACTTC.

CDR3 DNA sequence: TGTGCCAGCAGCTTAAGCGGACAGGTCCGAGAGACCCAGTACTTC. Translating gives CASSLSGQVRETQYF. The chain recombines TRBV7-3 with TRBJ2-5; the match to TRBD1 covers 7 bases. CDR3 size: 15 residues. Germline V gene sequence: CDR1 SGHTA, CDR2 FQGTGA. The V segment lost 1 base and the J segment 4 bases; nucleotides outside the gene matches: 6.

V is TRBV5-1 and J is TRBJ2-3, with 9 bases aligning to TRBD1. In germline, CDR1 is SGHRS, CDR2 YFSETQ. The CDR3 runs to 17 residues. The J segment lost 2 bases and the V segment lost 0 bases, leaving 7 bases of the junction unmatched. CDR3 sequence: CASSLGWGQGLTDTQYF. CDR3 bases: TGCGCCAGCAGCTTGGGGTGGGGACAGGGCCTCACAGATACGCAGTATTTT.

This rearrangement joins TRBV10-3 to TRBJ2-1, with TRBD1 matching over 9 bases. The CDR3 extends over 14 amino acids. Germline CDR1 reads ENHRY; CDR2 reads SYGVKD. V lost 5 bases to trimming and J lost 3 bases; unmatched junction nucleotides: 2. The DNA of the CDR3 is TGTGCCATCAGTTTGGGACAGGGCTACAATGAGCAGTTCTTC. This translates into CAISLGQGYNEQFF.

The chain is built from TRBV2 and TRBJ2-4; TRBD1 agrees at 7 bases. J was trimmed by 7 bases and V by 8 bases; bases with no gene match: 11. CDR3 length equals 14 residues. Germline V gene lookup returns CDR1 SNHLY and CDR2 FYNNEI. Here the CDR3 reads CASSGGEGANIQYF. The DNA of the CDR3 is TGTGCCAGCTCGGGCGGCGAGGGGGCGAACATTCAGTACTTC.

The V call is TRBV9, the J call TRBJ2-6, with 9 bases lining up with TRBD1. The CDR3 length is 17 residues. Germline lookup yields CDR1 SGDLS and CDR2 YYNGEE. With 7 bases clipped from V and 3 bases from J, the junction kept 11 bases outside the gene matches. CDR3 DNA: TGTGCCAGCCTGAAGGGACAGGGCTCCCTTGGGGCCAACGTCCTGACTTTC. This translates into CASLKGQGSLGANVLTF.

This sequence joins TRBV18 and TRBJ1-5, with a weak D call TRBD1 (5 bases). CDR3 size: 15 residues. Germline loops: CDR1 KGHSH, CDR2 LQKENI. The V end lost 1 base, the J end lost 4 bases, and 11 bases lay between the germline ends. CDR3 region: CASSPRGGQNQPQHF. CDR3 sequence (DNA): TGTGCCAGCTCACCACGTGGGGGTCAAAATCAGCCCCAGCATTTT. Combining the CDR3 with reference TRBV18 and TRBJ1-5 gives the whole variable domain NAGVMQNPRHLVRRRGQEARLRCSPMKGHSHVYWYRQLPEEGLKFMVYLQKENIIDESGMPKERFSAEFPKEGPSILRIQQVVRGDSAAYFCASSPRGGQNQPQHFGDGTRLSIL.

The CDR3 nucleotides read TGCAGCGCCCCGGGACGGGCCCATAATGAGCAGTTCTTC. Translation gives CSAPGRAHNEQFF. The V gene is TRBV29-1, the J gene TRBJ2-1; D is tentatively TRBD1 or TRBD2 (5 bases each). Germline CDR1 and CDR2: SQVTM and ANQGSEA. The V gene lost 7 bases and the J gene lost 7 bases, with 17 bases spanning the gap. This CDR3 is 13 amino acids long.

This chain uses TRBV2 with TRBJ1-1; D is uncertain. Germline V gene lookup returns CDR1 SNHLY and CDR2 FYNNEI. V lost 6 bases and J 11 bases, leaving 7 bases between the germline ends. There are 9 residues in the CDR3. The CDR3, as DNA: TGTGCCAGCAGGAGGGTCGCTTTCTTT. Translated, it gives CASRRVAFF.

The rearrangement links TRBV29-1 to TRBJ1-4, with a tentative D call TRBD1 (6 bases). V shed 4 bases and J shed 0 bases, with 18 bases lying between them. Germline loops: CDR1 SQVTM, CDR2 ANQGSEA. The CDR3 has 17 residues. The CDR3 nucleotides read TGCAGCGTTGCCCGGAGGACGGGGGCTGCAACTAATGAAAAACTGTTTTTT. Its protein product is CSVARRTGAATNEKLFF.

The gene calls are TRBV19 and TRBJ1-1; 7 positions match TRBD1. With 7 bases clipped from V and 1 base from J, the junction kept 9 bases outside the gene matches. This CDR3 has 15 residues. Germline values: CDR1 LNHDA, CDR2 SQIVND (reference sequence). DNA for the CDR3: TGTGCCAGTAAGGGACAGACCCGTACGAACACTGAAGCTTTCTTT. The encoded protein is CASKGQTRTNTEAFF.

Note on this clone: An end of the junction does not agree with germline; a read error may underlie this. The chain uses TRBV5-6 and TRBJ1-1, with unresolved D. This CDR3 comprises 17 residues. The V gene's germline CDR1 is SGHDT and CDR2 YYEEEE. The CDR3 DNA follows: TGTGCCAGCAGTTTGGGGATCGGGTCCGTTCGGAGAACTGAAGCTTTCTTT. Its translation is CASSLGIGSVRRTEAFF.

This clone was counted once. The rearrangement links TRBV19 to TRBJ1-2, with 8 positions matching TRBD1. After removal of 5 bases from V and 2 bases from J, the junction contained 13 bases not matched to a gene. The CDR3 has 17 amino acids. Germline CDR1 LNHDA, CDR2 SQIVND (reference sequence). CDR3 nucleotide sequence: TGTGCCAGTAGTGTACCCCGGTGGACAGGGATAAACTATGGCTACACCTTC. The encoded protein is CASSVPRWTGINYGYTF.

The CDR3 loop reads CASSLRYLTGGSSTEAFF. The CDR3 DNA sequence: TGTGCCAGCAGCCTCCGTTATTTGACAGGAGGTTCCAGCACTGAAGCTTTCTTT. This chain joins TRBV7-2 and TRBJ1-1; D may be TRBD1 (6 bases). The germline V and J ends were trimmed by 5 bases and 4 bases, with 26 bases remaining between them. Germline V gives CDR1 SGHTA, CDR2 FQGNSA. The CDR3 is 18 amino acids.

In regard to this clone: The sample contains more than one DNA sequence encoding this CDR3. The rearrangement joins TRBV11-2 to TRBJ2-7; D tentatively fits TRBD1 or TRBD2 (5 bases each). Germline lookup yields CDR1 SGHAT and CDR2 FQNNGV. There are 15 residues in the CDR3. V was trimmed by 1 base and J by 7 bases, leaving 17 bases between them. The CDR3 protein is CASSLGSGTLGEQYF. Written as DNA, the CDR3 is TGTGCCAGCAGCTTAGGGTCAGGGACCCTAGGGGAGCAGTACTTC.

This clone was recorded a few times. The rearrangement uses TRBV7-9 and TRBJ2-1; D may be TRBD2 (7 bases). Trimming took off 8 bases at V and 6 bases at J, with 11 bases between the two ends. The CDR3 consists of 12 residues. The germline CDR1 and CDR2 sequences are SEHNR and FQNEAQ (reference sequence). CDR3: CASARGGNEQFF. The CDR3 region has the DNA TGTGCCAGCGCTAGGGGGGGCAATGAGCAGTTCTTC.

V and J are TRBV7-8 and TRBJ1-2; tentative D call: TRBD1 (6 bases). The germline V gene has CDR1 SGHVS and CDR2 FQNEAQ. This CDR3 region has 14 residues. The V and J ends lost 7 bases and 8 bases respectively, with 20 bases between them. The CDR3 coding sequence is TGTGCCAGCACCCTCACAGGGTGGAGCGGGGGCTACACCTTC. Protein product: CASTLTGWSGGYTF.

The chain recombines TRBV5-1 with TRBJ2-1, with TRBD1 as a possible D gene (6 bases). Trimming took off 1 base at V and 8 bases at J, with 13 bases between the two ends. Germline V gene sequence: CDR1 SGHRS, CDR2 YFSETQ. The CDR3 spans 14 residues. CDR3 bases: TGCGCCAGCAGCTTGTTTCCAGGGGAAGATGAGCAGTTCTTC. This encodes CASSLFPGEDEQFF.